The entry that follows covers one TCR beta chain sequence. Germline loops: CDR1 GTSNPN, CDR2 SVGIG (reference sequence). The V end lost 0 bases, the J end lost 1 base, and 10 bases lay between the germline ends. This CDR3 is 15 amino acids long. The data were obtained in a study of blood T cell repertoires in COVID-19. This table comes from immunoSEQ multiplex PCR, and its TCRdb copy is limited to in-frame clones, with some not included. The sample yields some 200,000 clones, approximately 78% seen once. The chain links TRBV30 to TRBJ1-3; D is perhaps TRBD1 (6 bases). The sequencing input was peripheral blood. The sequence was obtained from a woman in her 70s with COVID-19, enrolled during active disease. The DNA for the CDR3 is TGTGCCTGGAGTGTACCAGGGGCTTCTGGAAACACCATATATTTT. It codes for CAWSVPGASGNTIYF.